This TCR beta chain derives from a study of T-cell memory formation after mild COVID-19. Study background: TCR clusters were mostly confined to one donor each.

The CDR3 extends over 14 amino acids. Germline assignment: CDR1 LNHDA and CDR2 SQIVND (reference sequence). The V and J ends lost 10 bases and 6 bases, in that order; junction bases with no gene match: 13. Using constant-segment primers, 5'RACE produced TCR alpha and TCR beta cDNA libraries carrying sample barcodes and UMIs. TCRdb passed the 5' RACE reads through MiXCR, listing each CDR3 protein once. This sample has tens of thousands of distinct CDR3 sequences; over 8.5% occur once, and the top ten carry 12%. Study results and limitations: Clones shrinking from day 15 to 85 showed even CD4/CD8 mixes; later expanders tilted CD4+.

Worth noting for this clonotype: Its antigen is still unknown.

The genes are TRBV19 and TRBJ1-1; 8 nucleotides line up with TRBD1. This clonotype originated in an adult woman who had mild COVID-19 (a few samples of this study predate the infection). Cell type and time point are not known. Specimen: PBMCs or a T cell subset sorted from them (not recorded which). As DNA, the CDR3 is TGTGCCACTCGACAGGGGCCGCAACCACCTGAAGCTTTCTTT. This encodes CATRQGPQPPEAFF.